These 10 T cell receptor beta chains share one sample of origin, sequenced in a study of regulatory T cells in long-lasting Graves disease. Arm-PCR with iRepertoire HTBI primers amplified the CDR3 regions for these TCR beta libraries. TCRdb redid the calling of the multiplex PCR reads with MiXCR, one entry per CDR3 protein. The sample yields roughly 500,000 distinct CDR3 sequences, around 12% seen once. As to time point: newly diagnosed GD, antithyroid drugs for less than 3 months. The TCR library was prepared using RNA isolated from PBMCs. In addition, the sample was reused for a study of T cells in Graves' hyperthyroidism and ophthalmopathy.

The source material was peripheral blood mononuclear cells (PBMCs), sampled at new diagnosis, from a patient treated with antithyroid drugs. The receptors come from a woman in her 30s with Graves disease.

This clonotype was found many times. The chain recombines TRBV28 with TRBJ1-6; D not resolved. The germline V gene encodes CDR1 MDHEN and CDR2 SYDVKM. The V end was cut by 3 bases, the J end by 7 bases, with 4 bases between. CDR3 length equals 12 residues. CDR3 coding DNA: TGTGCCAGCAGTTTGAGCAATTCACCCCTCCACTTT. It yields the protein CASSLSNSPLHF.

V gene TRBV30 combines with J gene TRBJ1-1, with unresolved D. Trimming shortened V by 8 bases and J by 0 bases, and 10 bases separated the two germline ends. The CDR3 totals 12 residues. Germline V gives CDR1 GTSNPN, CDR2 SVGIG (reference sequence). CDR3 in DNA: TGTGCCCAACGGACTCTGAACACTGAAGCTTTCTTT. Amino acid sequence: CAQRTLNTEAFF.

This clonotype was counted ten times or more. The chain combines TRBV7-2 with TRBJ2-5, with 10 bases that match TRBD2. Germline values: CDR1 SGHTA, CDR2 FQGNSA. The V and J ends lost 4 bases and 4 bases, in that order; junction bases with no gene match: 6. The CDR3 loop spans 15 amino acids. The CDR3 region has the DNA TGTGCCAGCAGCTCGGCAGCGGGAGGGGGAGAGACCCAGTACTTC. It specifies CASSSAAGGGETQYF.

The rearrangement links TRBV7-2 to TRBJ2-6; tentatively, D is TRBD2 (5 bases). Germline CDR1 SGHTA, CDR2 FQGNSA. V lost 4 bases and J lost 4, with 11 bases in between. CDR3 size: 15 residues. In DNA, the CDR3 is TGTGCCAGCAGCTCGAGGGTGGCCGGGGCCAACGTCCTGACTTTC. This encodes CASSSRVAGANVLTF.

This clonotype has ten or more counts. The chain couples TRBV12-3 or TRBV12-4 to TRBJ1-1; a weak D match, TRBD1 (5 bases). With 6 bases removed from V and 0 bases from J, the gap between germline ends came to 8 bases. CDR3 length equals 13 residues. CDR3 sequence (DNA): TGTGCCAGCAGCTGGGGCGTGAACACTGAAGCTTTCTTT. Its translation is CASSWGVNTEAFF.

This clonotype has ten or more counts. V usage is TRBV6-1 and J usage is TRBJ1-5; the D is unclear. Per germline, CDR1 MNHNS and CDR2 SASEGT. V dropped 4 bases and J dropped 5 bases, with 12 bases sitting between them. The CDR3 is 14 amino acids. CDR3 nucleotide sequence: TGTGCCAGCAGTGCAAATTTAGGGCATCAGCCCCAGCATTTT. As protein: CASSANLGHQPQHF.

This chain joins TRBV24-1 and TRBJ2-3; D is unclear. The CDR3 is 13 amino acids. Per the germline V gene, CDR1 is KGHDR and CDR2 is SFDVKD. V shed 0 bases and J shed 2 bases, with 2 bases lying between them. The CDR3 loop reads CATSDLITDTQYF. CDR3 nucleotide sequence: TGTGCCACCAGTGATTTGATCACAGATACGCAGTATTTT.

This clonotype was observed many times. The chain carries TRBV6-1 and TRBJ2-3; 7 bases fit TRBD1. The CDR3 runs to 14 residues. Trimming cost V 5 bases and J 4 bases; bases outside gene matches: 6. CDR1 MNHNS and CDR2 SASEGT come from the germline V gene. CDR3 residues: CASSRQGYADTQYF. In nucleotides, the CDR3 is TGTGCCAGCAGTAGACAGGGCTACGCAGATACGCAGTATTTT.

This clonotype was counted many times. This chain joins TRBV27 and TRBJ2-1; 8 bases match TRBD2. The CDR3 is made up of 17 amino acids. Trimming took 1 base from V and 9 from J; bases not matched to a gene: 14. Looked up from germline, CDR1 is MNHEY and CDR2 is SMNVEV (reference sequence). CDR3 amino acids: CASSLLDPGGGRGEQFF. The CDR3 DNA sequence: TGTGCCAGCAGTTTATTGGATCCGGGGGGGGGGCGAGGTGAGCAGTTCTTC.

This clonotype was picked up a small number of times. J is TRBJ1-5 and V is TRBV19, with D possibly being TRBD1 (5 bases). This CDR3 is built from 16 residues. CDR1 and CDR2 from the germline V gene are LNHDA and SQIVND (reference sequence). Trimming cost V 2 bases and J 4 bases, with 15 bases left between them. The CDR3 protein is CASSIWGVGDNQPQHF. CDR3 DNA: TGTGCCAGTAGTATATGGGGCGTTGGAGATAATCAGCCCCAGCATTTT.